This T cell receptor beta chain was recovered during a study of blood T cell repertoires in COVID-19. For the study at large: Material from acute and convalescent COVID-19 was sourced from the United States, Italy and Spain. Sources were T cells, B-cell-depleted T cells, or PBMCs; the material itself was cDNA or gDNA.

The study drew participants aged about 18 to 89 years from about two dozen US areas. Membership in each cohort depended on participant-reported clinical history. Sequencing used immunoSEQ multiplex PCR; TCRdb keeps in-frame clones, though not all of them. The sample lists a few hundred thousand clones, around 83% seen once, with about 6.9% in the top ten. Germline CDR1 and CDR2: LGHNA and YSLEER. V was cut by 1 base and J by 0 bases, with 12 bases left in between. CDR3 length: 16 residues. Sequenced: PBMCs or T cells enriched from blood (not recorded which). The chain uses TRBV4-3 and TRBJ1-2, with a possible D match to TRBD1 (5 bases). The TCR sequence derives from a woman between 50 and 59 years old who had been exposed to COVID-19. For the CDR3, the DNA is TGCGCCAGCAGCCAAGCCGCAACAGGTCCTAACTATGGCTACACCTTC. The encoded protein is CASSQAATGPNYGYTF.